The next 24 T cell receptor beta chains were all read from a single sample in a study of T cell responses to AZD1222 COVID-19 vaccine. This table comes from immunoSEQ multiplex PCR, and its TCRdb copy is limited to in-frame clones, with some not included. The sample comprises 95,000 to 150,000 clones, about 85% of which are singletons, and roughly 4% rests with the top ten. The sequences come from peripheral blood, collected on day 0 of AZD1222 vaccination. Receptors originate from an adult in good health.

This sequence joins TRBV10-3 and TRBJ2-2; perhaps TRBD1 as D (7 bases). The germline V and J ends were trimmed by 2 bases and 6 bases, with 13 bases remaining between them. CDR1 is ENHRY, CDR2 SYGVKD, per germline. CDR3 length equals 15 residues. Here the CDR3 reads CAISEAQGGSGELFF. The CDR3 nucleotides read TGTGCCATCAGTGAGGCCCAGGGGGGATCCGGGGAGCTGTTTTTT.

This chain connects TRBV23-1 to TRBJ2-7; D is possibly TRBD2 (5 bases). TRBV23-1 qualifies as an ORF whose function is uncertain. V lost 1 base and J lost 2, with 12 bases in between. The CDR3 is 15 residues long. The CDR3 sequence is CASSQFVEGTYEQYF. The CDR3 DNA reads as TGCGCCAGCAGTCAATTCGTCGAGGGTACCTACGAGCAGTACTTC.

The chain is built from TRBV6-4 and TRBJ2-3; TRBD2 matches at 10 bases. There are 14 residues in the CDR3. CDR1 MRHNA and CDR2 SNTAGT come from the germline V gene. The ends lost 5 bases at V and 4 bases at J; junction bases unmatched: 3. In DNA form, the CDR3 reads TGTGCCAGCAGTTCTAGCGGGAGCGCAGATACGCAGTATTTT. Translation gives CASSSSGSADTQYF.

The rearrangement links TRBV24-1 to TRBJ2-7; TRBD1 matches 9 bases. This CDR3 has 13 residues. The ends lost 5 bases at V and 7 bases at J; junction bases unmatched: 5. The germline V gene has CDR1 KGHDR and CDR2 SFDVKD. CDR3 protein: CATSGTGAHEQYF. In DNA form, the CDR3 reads TGTGCCACCAGTGGGACAGGGGCTCATGAGCAGTACTTC.

J is TRBJ2-7 and V is TRBV11-1; 10 bases line up with TRBD2. The CDR3 is 14 residues long. Germline CDR1 and CDR2: SGHAT and FQDESV (reference sequence). V lost 6 bases, J lost 3 bases, and 5 bases stayed unmatched. The CDR3 bases are TGTGCCAGCAGTAAGGCTAGCGGGAGCTACGAGCAGTACTTC. Translating it yields CASSKASGSYEQYF. Supplemented by reference TRBV11-1 and TRBJ2-7, the full variable domain reads EAEVAQSPRYKITEKSQAVAFWCDPISGHATLYWYRQILGQGPELLVQFQDESVVDDSQLPKDRFSAERLKGVDSTLKIQPAELGDSAMYLCASSKASGSYEQYFGPGTRLTVT.

The rearrangement joins TRBV28 to TRBJ2-1; 12 bases are shared with TRBD2. The CDR3 consists of 13 residues. The germline V gene encodes CDR1 MDHEN and CDR2 SYDVKM. V lost 3 bases and J lost 12; bases outside the gene matches: 3. The CDR3: CASSFLAGGAQFF. In DNA form, the CDR3 reads TGTGCCAGCAGTTTCCTAGCGGGAGGGGCGCAGTTCTTC. Combining the CDR3 with reference TRBV28 and TRBJ2-1 gives the whole variable domain DVKVTQSSRYLVKRTGEKVFLECVQDMDHENMFWYRQDPGLGLRLIYFSYDVKMKEKGDIPEGYSVSREKKERFSLILESASTNQTSMYLCASSFLAGGAQFFGPGTRLTVL.

This clone was detected a few times. The chain employs TRBV19 and TRBJ2-7; 7 bases are a match to TRBD1. The CDR3 sequence is 14 residues long. J lost 2 bases, V lost 4 bases, and 5 bases had no gene match. CDR1 is LNHDA, CDR2 SQIVND, per germline (reference sequence). CDR3 residues: CASSTTGEPYEQYF. The DNA of the CDR3 is TGTGCCAGTAGTACCACAGGGGAACCCTACGAGCAGTACTTC.

The chain combines TRBV9 with TRBJ1-1, with D perhaps matching TRBD1 (5 bases). Trimming shortened V by 0 bases and J by 4 bases, and 10 bases separated the two germline ends. Germline V gene data show CDR1 as SGDLS and CDR2 as YYNGEE. CDR3 length equals 14 residues. CDR3 loop: CASSVGSGGTEAFF. Here the CDR3 DNA reads TGTGCCAGCAGCGTAGGATCCGGGGGCACTGAAGCTTTCTTT.

The rearrangement uses TRBV16 and TRBJ1-1; TRBD1 matches 9 bases. CDR1 and CDR2 from the germline V gene are KGHSY and FQNENV. Trimming at V came to 2 bases and at J to 6 bases, leaving 4 bases not matched to a gene. The length of the CDR3 is 14 residues. The CDR3 DNA follows: TGTGCCAGCAGCCAACGGGACAGGGCCTCTGAAGCTTTCTTT. Translation: CASSQRDRASEAFF.

The chain couples TRBV21-1 to TRBJ2-7; no DNA check was done on the table's D call, TRBD1. TRBV21-1 is described as a pseudogene. The CDR3 extends over 21 amino acids. The CDR3 bases are TGTGCCAGCAGCAAAGACCCGGACCGGGACAGGGGGCGACCAGAATGCTACGAGCAGTACTTC. It encodes CASSKDPDRDRGRPECYEQYF.

The chain joins TRBV5-1 to TRBJ2-7; 9 bases match TRBD1. The germline gives CDR1 SGHRS, CDR2 YFSETQ. The CDR3 is 15 amino acids. The junction had 8 bases not matched to a gene; V was cut back by 3 bases and J by 4 bases. The chain's CDR3 is CASSSYRGPGYEQYF. CDR3 nucleotide sequence: TGCGCCAGCAGCTCGTACAGGGGGCCGGGGTACGAGCAGTACTTC.

This clone was found a few times. This chain connects TRBV12-5 to TRBJ2-7; the D is unclear. Trimming pared 4 bases from V and 6 bases from J, leaving 16 bases between. This CDR3 region has 14 residues. Per germline, CDR1 LGHNT and CDR2 FRNRAP. The CDR3 sequence is CASGSWTALCEQYF. The CDR3 coding sequence is TGTGCTAGTGGTTCTTGGACCGCACTATGCGAGCAGTACTTC.

This rearrangement joins TRBV5-5 to TRBJ2-3; D possibly matches TRBD1 or TRBD2 (5 bases each). Trimming left V 4 bases short and J 4 bases short, with 10 bases between. The CDR3 contains 13 residues. Germline V CDR1 and CDR2: SGHKS, YYEKEE (reference sequence). Here the CDR3 reads CASSLGTADTQYF. The CDR3 nucleotides read TGTGCCAGCAGCCTGGGGACGGCAGATACGCAGTATTTT.

A single count supports this clone. The V gene is TRBV29-1, the J gene TRBJ2-7; 10 positions match TRBD2. Trimming cost V 4 bases and J 2 bases; bases outside gene matches: 5. Germline CDR1 and CDR2: SQVTM and ANQGSEA. The CDR3 has 14 residues. CDR3 coding DNA: TGCAGCGTTGTCCAGCGGGGGGGAACCTACGAGCAGTACTTC. Translated, it gives CSVVQRGGTYEQYF.

This clone was seen only once. This rearrangement joins TRBV6-5 to TRBJ2-5; the match to TRBD2 covers 7 bases. There are 16 residues in the CDR3. Germline V gene lookup returns CDR1 MNHEY and CDR2 SVGAGI. Germline trimming cut 0 bases from V and 5 bases from J; bases unmatched to any gene: 9. The CDR3 protein is CASSYSLADPGETQYF. The CDR3 DNA reads TGTGCCAGCAGTTACTCGCTAGCGGACCCGGGGGAGACCCAGTACTTC.

The chain carries TRBV18 and TRBJ1-5; the match to TRBD1 covers 9 bases. Germline-derived CDR1 and CDR2 are KGHSH and LQKENI. J was trimmed by 5 bases and V by 3 bases; bases with no gene match: 2. This CDR3 region has 14 residues. The CDR3 bases are TGTGCCAGCTCACCGACAGGGGGATATCAGCCCCAGCATTTT. Translated: CASSPTGGYQPQHF. Full variable domain (outside the CDR3, taken from reference TRBV18 and TRBJ1-5): NAGVMQNPRHLVRRRGQEARLRCSPMKGHSHVYWYRQLPEEGLKFMVYLQKENIIDESGMPKERFSAEFPKEGPSILRIQQVVRGDSAAYFCASSPTGGYQPQHFGDGTRLSIL.

DNA for the CDR3: TGTGCCAGCAGCCCCGATGCCGTTCAGCCCCAGCATTTT. This translates into CASSPDAVQPQHF. The chain links TRBV7-9 to TRBJ1-5; D is ambiguous. Trimming left V 5 bases short and J 6 bases short, with 11 bases between. CDR1 and CDR2 (germline): SEHNR, FQNEAQ (reference sequence). CDR3 length equals 13 residues.

The chain is built from TRBV4-3 and TRBJ1-3; D unresolved. The CDR3 totals 14 residues. Trimming pared 4 bases from V and 4 bases from J, leaving 11 bases between. CDR1 and CDR2 (germline): LGHNA, YSLEER. CDR3 in DNA: TGCGCCAGCAGCCCGACACCTTGGGGAAACACCATATATTTT. Translation: CASSPTPWGNTIYF.

This clone showed up just a few times. The chain combines TRBV2 with TRBJ2-2, with D maybe TRBD1 (6 bases). The V and J ends lost 5 bases and 3 bases respectively, with 10 bases between them. Looked up from germline, CDR1 is SNHLY and CDR2 is FYNNEI. The CDR3 runs 14 residues. The CDR3 DNA reads as TGTGCCAGCAGTCGGCAGGGGTACACCGGGGAGCTGTTTTTT. Its translation: CASSRQGYTGELFF. Based on the CDR3 plus reference TRBV2 and TRBJ2-2, the full variable domain is EPEVTQTPSHQVTQMGQEVILRCVPISNHLYFYWYRQILGQKVEFLVSFYNNEISEKSEIFDDQFSVERPDGSNFTLKIRSTKLEDSAMYFCASSRQGYTGELFFGEGSRLTVL.

Written as DNA, the CDR3 is TGTGCCAGCAGCATAAGGGCTCTTGGCTATGGCTACACCTTC. As protein: CASSIRALGYGYTF. The chain has TRBV5-6 and TRBJ1-2; D uncertain. The V and J ends lost 4 bases and 4 bases respectively, with 14 bases between them. Germline V CDR1 and CDR2: SGHDT, YYEEEE. The CDR3 contains 14 residues.

The gene calls are TRBV30 and TRBJ2-1, with D hard to call. The V end was cut by 1 base, the J end by 0 bases, with 7 bases between. The CDR3 is 14 residues long. Germline assignment: CDR1 GTSNPN and CDR2 SVGIG (reference sequence). CDR3 loop: CAWSGPSSYNEQFF. The DNA of the CDR3 is TGTGCCTGGAGTGGACCGAGCTCCTACAATGAGCAGTTCTTC.

The chain is built from TRBV27 and TRBJ2-7; either TRBD1 or TRBD2 may supply D (7 bases each). Germline V gene data show CDR1 as MNHEY and CDR2 as SMNVEV (reference sequence). V lost 6 bases to trimming and J lost 2 bases, with 17 bases between them. The CDR3 spans 15 residues. This CDR3 reads CASSFTGEGPYEQYF. Written as DNA, the CDR3 is TGTGCCAGCAGCTTTACAGGGGAGGGGCCCTACGAGCAGTACTTC.

The chain joins TRBV6-4 to TRBJ1-1; tentatively, D is TRBD1 (6 bases). The CDR3 length is 14 residues. The germline V gene encodes CDR1 MRHNA and CDR2 SNTAGT. V was pared by 6 bases and J by 1 base, with 12 bases between. The CDR3 sequence: CASRGGPGNTEAFF. The CDR3 DNA sequence: TGTGCCAGCAGGGGGGGGCCCGGGAACACTGAAGCTTTCTTT.

This chain connects TRBV12-3 or TRBV12-4 to TRBJ2-2; no reliable D call. This CDR3 region has 12 residues. The ends were cut back, 6 bases at V and 6 bases at J, with 8 bases in the middle. The DNA for the CDR3 is TGTGCCAGCAGCTCGGCGCCCGGGGAGCTGTTTTTT. This codes for CASSSAPGELFF.